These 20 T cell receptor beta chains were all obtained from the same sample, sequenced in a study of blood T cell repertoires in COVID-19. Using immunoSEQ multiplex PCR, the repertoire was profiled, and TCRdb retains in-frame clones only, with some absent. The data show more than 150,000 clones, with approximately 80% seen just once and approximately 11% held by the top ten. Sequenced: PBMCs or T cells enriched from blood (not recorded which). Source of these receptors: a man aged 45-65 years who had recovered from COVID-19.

Here the CDR3 DNA reads TGCGCCAGCAGCACTCAGTCGGGGGGAGGCGAGCAGTACTTC. Its translation is CASSTQSGGGEQYF. The chain employs TRBV5-1 and TRBJ2-7; TRBD2 matches at 7 bases. The junction had 10 bases not matched to a gene; V was cut back by 4 bases and J by 6 bases. The V gene's germline CDR1 is SGHRS and CDR2 YFSETQ. The CDR3 loop spans 14 amino acids. The full variable domain, completed using reference TRBV5-1 and TRBJ2-7, is KAGVTQTPRYLIKTRGQQVTLSCSPISGHRSVSWYQQTPGQGLQFLFEYFSETQRNKGNFPGRFSGRQFSNSRSEMNVSTLELGDSALYLCASSTQSGGGEQYFGPGTRLTVT.

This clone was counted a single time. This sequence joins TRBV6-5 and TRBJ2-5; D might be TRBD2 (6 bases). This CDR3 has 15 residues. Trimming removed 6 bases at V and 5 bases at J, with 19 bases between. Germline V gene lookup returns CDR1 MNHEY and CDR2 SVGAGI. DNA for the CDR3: TGTGCCAGCAGCGATTCTCCGGGGGACTGGGAGACCCAGTACTTC. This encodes CASSDSPGDWETQYF.

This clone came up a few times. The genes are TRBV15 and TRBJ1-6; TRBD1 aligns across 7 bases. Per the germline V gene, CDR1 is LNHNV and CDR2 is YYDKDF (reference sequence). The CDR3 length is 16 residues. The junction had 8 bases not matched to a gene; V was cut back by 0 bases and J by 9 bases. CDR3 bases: TGTGCCACCAGCAGAGAGGGTCAGGGGGTCGGTTCACCCCTCCACTTT. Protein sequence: CATSREGQGVGSPLHF.

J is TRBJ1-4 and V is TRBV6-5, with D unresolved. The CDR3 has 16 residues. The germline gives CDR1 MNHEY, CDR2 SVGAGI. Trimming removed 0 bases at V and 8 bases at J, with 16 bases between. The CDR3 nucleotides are TGTGCCAGCAGTTACTCGAATGTTGGCGGGAAAGAAAAACTGTTTTTT. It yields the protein CASSYSNVGGKEKLFF.

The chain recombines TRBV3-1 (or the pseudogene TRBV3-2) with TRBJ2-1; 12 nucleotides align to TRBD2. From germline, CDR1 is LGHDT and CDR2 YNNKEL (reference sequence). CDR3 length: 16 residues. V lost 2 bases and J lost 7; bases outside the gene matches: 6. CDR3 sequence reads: CASSQQLAGGQNEQFF. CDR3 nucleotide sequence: TGTGCCAGCAGCCAACAACTAGCGGGGGGCCAAAATGAGCAGTTCTTC.

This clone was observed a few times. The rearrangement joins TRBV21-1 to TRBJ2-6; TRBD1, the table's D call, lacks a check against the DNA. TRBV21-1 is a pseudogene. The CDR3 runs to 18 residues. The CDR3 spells CASRGYDSAISGANVLTF. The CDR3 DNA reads TGTGCCAGCAGAGGTTATGACAGCGCTATCTCTGGGGCCAACGTCCTGACTTTC.

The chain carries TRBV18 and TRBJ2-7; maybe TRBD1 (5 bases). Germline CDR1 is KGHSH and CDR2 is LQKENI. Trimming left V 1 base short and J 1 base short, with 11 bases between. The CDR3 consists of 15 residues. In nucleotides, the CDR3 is TGTGCCAGCTCACCACTTGTTGGACAATCCTACGAGCAGTACTTC. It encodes CASSPLVGQSYEQYF. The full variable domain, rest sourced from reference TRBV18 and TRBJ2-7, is NAGVMQNPRHLVRRRGQEARLRCSPMKGHSHVYWYRQLPEEGLKFMVYLQKENIIDESGMPKERFSAEFPKEGPSILRIQQVVRGDSAAYFCASSPLVGQSYEQYFGPGTRLTVT.

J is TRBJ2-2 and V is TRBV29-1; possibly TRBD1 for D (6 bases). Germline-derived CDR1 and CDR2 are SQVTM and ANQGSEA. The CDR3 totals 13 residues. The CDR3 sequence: CSNLQGNTGELFF. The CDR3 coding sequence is TGCAGTAACCTACAGGGGAACACCGGGGAGCTGTTTTTT.

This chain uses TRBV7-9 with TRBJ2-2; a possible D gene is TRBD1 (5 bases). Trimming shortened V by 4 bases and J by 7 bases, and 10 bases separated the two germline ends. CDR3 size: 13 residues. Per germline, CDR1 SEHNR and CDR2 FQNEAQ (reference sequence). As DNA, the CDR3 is TGTGCCAGCAGCTCCCAACAGGACGGGGAGCTGTTTTTT. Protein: CASSSQQDGELFF.

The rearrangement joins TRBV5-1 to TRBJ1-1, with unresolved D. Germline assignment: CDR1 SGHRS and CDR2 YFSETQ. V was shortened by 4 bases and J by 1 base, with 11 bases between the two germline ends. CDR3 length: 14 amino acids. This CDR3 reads CASSPITENTEAFF. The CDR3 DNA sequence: TGCGCCAGCAGCCCCATAACAGAGAACACTGAAGCTTTCTTT.

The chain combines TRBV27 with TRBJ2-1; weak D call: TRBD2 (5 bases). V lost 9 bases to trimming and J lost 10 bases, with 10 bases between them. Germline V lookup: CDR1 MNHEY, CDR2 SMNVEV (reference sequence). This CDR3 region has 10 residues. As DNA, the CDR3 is TGTGCCAGACGGCCGGGGGAGCAGTTCTTC. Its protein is CARRPGEQFF.

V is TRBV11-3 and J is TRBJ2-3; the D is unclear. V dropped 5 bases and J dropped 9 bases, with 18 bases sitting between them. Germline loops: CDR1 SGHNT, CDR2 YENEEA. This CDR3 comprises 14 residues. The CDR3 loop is CASSPGQSEGTQYF. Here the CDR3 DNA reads TGTGCCAGCAGCCCTGGGCAGTCGGAAGGAACGCAGTATTTT.

Here the CDR3 reads CASSLRARGSGANVLTF. The CDR3 DNA is TGCGCCAGCAGCTTGAGAGCGAGAGGCTCTGGGGCCAACGTCCTGACTTTC. The rearrangement uses TRBV5-1 and TRBJ2-6; D gene ambiguous. CDR1 and CDR2 (germline): SGHRS, YFSETQ. The length of the CDR3 is 17 residues. V lost 1 base and J 0 bases, leaving 11 bases between the germline ends.

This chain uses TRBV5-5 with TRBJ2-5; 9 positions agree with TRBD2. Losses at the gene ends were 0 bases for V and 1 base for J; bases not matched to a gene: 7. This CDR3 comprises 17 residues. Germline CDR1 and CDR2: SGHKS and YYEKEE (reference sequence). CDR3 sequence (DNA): TGTGCCAGCAGCTTGGCAGTAGCGGGGGCATCCCAAGAGACCCAGTACTTC. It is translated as CASSLAVAGASQETQYF.

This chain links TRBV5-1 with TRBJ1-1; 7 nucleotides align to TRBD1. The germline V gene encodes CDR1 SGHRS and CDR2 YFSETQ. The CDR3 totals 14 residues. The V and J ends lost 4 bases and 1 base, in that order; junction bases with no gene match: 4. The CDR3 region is CASSPTGANTEAFF. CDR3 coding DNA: TGCGCCAGCAGCCCTACAGGGGCGAACACTGAAGCTTTCTTT. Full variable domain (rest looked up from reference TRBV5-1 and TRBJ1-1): KAGVTQTPRYLIKTRGQQVTLSCSPISGHRSVSWYQQTPGQGLQFLFEYFSETQRNKGNFPGRFSGRQFSNSRSEMNVSTLELGDSALYLCASSPTGANTEAFFGQGTRLTVV.

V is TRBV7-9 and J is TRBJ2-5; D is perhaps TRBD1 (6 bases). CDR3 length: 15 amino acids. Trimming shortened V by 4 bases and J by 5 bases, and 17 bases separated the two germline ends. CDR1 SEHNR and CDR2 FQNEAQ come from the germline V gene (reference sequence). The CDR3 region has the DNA TGTGCCAGCAGCTCTCTGGTACAGGGTGCGGAGACCCAGTACTTC. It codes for CASSSLVQGAETQYF.

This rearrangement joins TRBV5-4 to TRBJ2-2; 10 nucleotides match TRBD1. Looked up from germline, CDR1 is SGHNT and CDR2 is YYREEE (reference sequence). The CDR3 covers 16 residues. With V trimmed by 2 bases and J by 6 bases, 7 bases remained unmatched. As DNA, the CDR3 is TGTGCCAGCAGCTTCGTGGACAGGGGGAATTCCGGGGAGCTGTTTTTT. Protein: CASSFVDRGNSGELFF. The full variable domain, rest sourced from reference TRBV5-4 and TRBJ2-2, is ETGVTQSPTHLIKTRGQQVTLRCSSQSGHNTVSWYQQALGQGPQFIFQYYREEENGRGNFPPRFSGLQFPNYSSELNVNALELDDSALYLCASSFVDRGNSGELFFGEGSRLTVL.

This CDR3 reads CASRDTYPYGYTF. The DNA of the CDR3 is TGTGCCAGCCGGGACACATATCCCTATGGCTACACCTTC. This sequence joins TRBV2 and TRBJ1-2, with D tentatively TRBD1 (6 bases). This CDR3 region has 13 residues. Deletions cut 8 bases from V and 4 bases from J, with 14 bases between. CDR1 and CDR2 (germline): SNHLY, FYNNEI.

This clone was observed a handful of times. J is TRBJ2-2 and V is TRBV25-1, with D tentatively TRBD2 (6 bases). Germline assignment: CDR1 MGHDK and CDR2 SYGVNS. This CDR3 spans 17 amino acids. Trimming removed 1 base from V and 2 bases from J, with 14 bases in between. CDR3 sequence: CASSELMFGGNTGELFF. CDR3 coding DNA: TGTGCCAGCAGTGAATTGATGTTCGGGGGAAACACCGGGGAGCTGTTTTTT.

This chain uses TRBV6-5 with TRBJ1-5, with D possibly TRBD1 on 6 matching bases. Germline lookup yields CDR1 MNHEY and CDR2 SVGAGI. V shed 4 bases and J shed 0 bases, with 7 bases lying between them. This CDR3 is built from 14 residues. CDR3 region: CASSLQGSNQPQHF. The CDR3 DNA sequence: TGTGCCAGCAGTTTACAGGGTAGCAATCAGCCCCAGCATTTT.